This TCR beta chain was found in a study of blood T cell repertoires in COVID-19 (dated by TCRdb to about 2020). About the study as a whole: Samples from collaborators originated in the United States, Italy and Spain and spanned both the acute and convalescent phases of COVID-19. The material from the prospective study consisted of cDNA or gDNA derived from T cells, B-cell-depleted T cells, or PBMCs. Deeply sampled blood TCRbeta repertoires from subjects exposed to, actively infected with, or recovered from COVID-19 were included in the dataset. The repertoires were made available in a free public database intended to serve as a resource for research on the immune response to SARS-CoV-2. Samples were obtained from the ongoing ImmuneRACE study (first 160 participants) and from approximately 1,200 subjects provided by 6 global collaborators. A de-identified subject ID, COVID-19 status, age in years and sex were almost always included in the sample metadata. Where HLA class I and class II types were available, the types were taken from metadata supplied by the sample provider, not from assay-based typing.

TCRbeta CDR3 regions were amplified from genomic DNA using the immunoSEQ Assay, a bias-controlled multiplex PCR. The original methods were these. The number of nucleated cells in each sample was estimated by amplification of reference gene primers within the assay. To quantify the absolute abundance of each unique TCRbeta CDR3 rearrangement, sequence reads were collapsed and filtered. Productive Simpson clonality was computed per sample as the square root of Simpson's diversity index over productive rearrangements. The clones in this table, taken by TCRdb from immuneACCESS, are in-frame only. Not every clone is retained; where verified, under half of the shortfall comes from an unresolved V gene, and the cause of the rest is unknown. V and J calls plus clone size are reproduced from that table; the DNA served to infer D and trimming. This sample holds 150,000 to 200,000 clones; about 82% were observed only once. Clones ranked in the top ten supply more than 5% of the sample.

Whole blood was collected in K2EDTA tubes by collaborating institutions according to the institutions' own protocols. For TCRbeta analysis, collaborators shipped samples in one of three forms: frozen whole blood, isolated PBMCs, or DNA extracted from either of those sample types. The trim is 5 bases for V and 0 bases for J, with a gap of 11 bases between the germline ends. The CDR3 has 14 amino acids, counting the end cysteine and phenylalanine. Here the CDR3 DNA is all that survives: 42 bases in frame from base 1. CDR1 and CDR2, looked up from the germline V gene, are SNHLY and FYNNEI. Study-wide findings and limitations: How much clinical and demographic metadata was included differed by source and by participant, and the metadata was provided uncurated.

A few counts support this clone. Its antigen remains unidentified. No much larger clone exists at a distance of one base, and base qualities are not known. The material sequenced was peripheral blood. This sequence uses TRBV2 and TRBJ2-7; the D gene is perhaps TRBD1, on 6 matching bases. The origin of this receptor is a woman aged 25 to 39 with acute or convalescent COVID-19. The DNA sequence follows: TGTGCCAGCAGTTTCGGACAGTCCTCCTACGAGCAGTACTTC. Translated, this gives CASSFGQSSYEQYF.